These 32 T cell receptor beta chains came from one sample sequenced in a study of Tregs in tolerant kidney transplant recipients. Recipients received nonmyeloablative bone marrow transplants from related graft donors, with transient mixed chimerism. Data came from immunoSEQ multiplex PCR; TCRdb stores just in-frame clones and leaves some out. In the table there are over 70,000 clones, 91% of which are singletons. The sequencing here drew on CD4+ T cells from blood (PBMCs), taken 24 months after the transplant. The receptors stem from a human patient who received a combined kidney and bone marrow transplant. Some T cells may be provided by the graft donor.

The rearrangement uses TRBV7-2 and TRBJ2-1; D is uncertain. Between the trimmed V and J ends, which lost 4 bases and 7 bases, there was a span of 14 bases. Germline V lookup: CDR1 SGHTA, CDR2 FQGNSA. The CDR3 sequence is 14 residues long. CDR3: CASSSPRIVNEQFF. In DNA form, the CDR3 reads TGTGCCAGCAGCTCCCCGAGAATTGTGAATGAGCAGTTCTTC.

The rearrangement joins TRBV5-6 to TRBJ2-1, with 11 bases fitting TRBD2. The CDR3 consists of 15 residues. The trim removed 0 bases at V and 5 bases at J, leaving 1 base unmatched. CDR1 and CDR2 (germline): SGHDT, YYEEEE. The DNA of the CDR3 is TGTGCCAGCAGCTTGGAACTAGCGGGAGACAATGAGCAGTTCTTC. This encodes CASSLELAGDNEQFF.

The chain couples TRBV7-2 to TRBJ2-3; 10 bases agree with TRBD2. This CDR3 region has 16 residues. Germline V CDR1 and CDR2: SGHTA, FQGNSA. With 1 base clipped from V and 2 bases from J, the junction kept 3 bases outside the gene matches. The CDR3 region has the DNA TGTGCCAGCAGCTTAGTTCTAGCGGGGGACACAGATACGCAGTATTTT. It specifies CASSLVLAGDTDTQYF.

The V gene is TRBV4-3, the J gene TRBJ2-2, with D tentatively TRBD2 (5 bases). Per the germline V gene, CDR1 is LGHNA and CDR2 is YSLEER. The CDR3 loop spans 14 amino acids. V gave up 6 bases and J gave up 3 bases, with 11 bases separating them. CDR3 region: CASSLTRYTGELFF. In nucleotides, the CDR3 is TGCGCCAGCAGTTTAACTAGATACACCGGGGAGCTGTTTTTT.

J is TRBJ1-2 and V is TRBV5-4, with 12 bases identical to TRBD1. The V gene end was trimmed by 3 bases and the J gene end by 7 bases; junction bases not matched to a gene: 4. The CDR3 spans 14 residues. Per the germline V gene, CDR1 is SGHNT and CDR2 is YYREEE (reference sequence). In DNA form, the CDR3 reads TGTGCCAGCAGCTCCAGGGACAGGGGGCTTGGCTACACCTTC. Its translation: CASSSRDRGLGYTF.

The rearrangement uses TRBV28 and TRBJ2-2; a weak D match, TRBD1 (8 bases). CDR3 length equals 15 residues. CDR1 is MDHEN, CDR2 SYDVKM, per germline. Trimming stripped 3 bases from V and 6 bases from J, with 14 bases between. CDR3 in amino acids: CASSFNTGGAGELFF. DNA of the CDR3: TGTGCCAGCAGTTTTAATACAGGGGGGGCCGGGGAGCTGTTTTTT.

J is TRBJ2-7 and V is TRBV7-2, with a tentative D call TRBD1 (6 bases). V lost 1 base and J lost 2, with 9 bases in between. The CDR3 is made up of 14 amino acids. Germline V lookup: CDR1 SGHTA, CDR2 FQGNSA. The CDR3 sequence is CASSLGGLPYEQYF. Here the CDR3 DNA reads TGTGCCAGCAGCTTAGGGGGGCTTCCCTACGAGCAGTACTTC.

V gene TRBV7-3 combines with J gene TRBJ2-2, with a possible D match to TRBD2 (5 bases). This CDR3 has 16 residues. V gave up 0 bases and J gave up 7 bases, with 15 bases separating them. CDR1 is SGHTA, CDR2 FQGTGA, per germline. CDR3 sequence (DNA): TGTGCCAGCAGCTTAACCGTTGGTAGCGTCAACGGGGAGCTGTTTTTT. Its protein is CASSLTVGSVNGELFF.

This rearrangement joins TRBV15 to TRBJ1-2; D might be TRBD1 (5 bases). V was cut by 0 bases and J by 3 bases, with 11 bases left in between. This CDR3 contains 15 residues. The germline gives CDR1 LNHNV, CDR2 YYDKDF (reference sequence). The CDR3 bases are TGTGCCACCAGCAGAGATCAGGGAACAGACTATGGCTACACCTTC. This sequence encodes CATSRDQGTDYGYTF. The whole variable domain, filled in from reference TRBV15 and TRBJ1-2, reads DAMVIQNPRYQVTQFGKPVTLSCSQTLNHNVMYWYQQKSSQAPKLLFHYYDKDFNNEADTPDNFQSRRPNTSFCFLDIRSPGLGDTAMYLCATSRDQGTDYGYTFGSGTRLTVV.

The chain is built from TRBV19 and TRBJ2-5; TRBD1 matches 8 bases. The CDR3 consists of 15 residues. V lost 3 bases, J lost 5 bases, and 8 bases stayed unmatched. Per the germline V gene, CDR1 is LNHDA and CDR2 is SQIVND (reference sequence). The CDR3 loop reads CASSISPGGRETQYF. The DNA of the CDR3 is TGTGCCAGTAGTATCTCCCCAGGGGGCCGGGAGACCCAGTACTTC.

This clone was recorded once. The chain employs TRBV5-1 and TRBJ2-3, with 9 bases lining up with TRBD1. The CDR3 consists of 18 residues. V was clipped by 3 bases and J by 4 bases; unmatched bases: 15. Germline-derived CDR1 and CDR2 are SGHRS and YFSETQ. Here the CDR3 DNA reads TGCGCCAGCAGCTCCCCCCCCGGGACAGGGACATTTGCAGATACGCAGTATTTT. Its translation is CASSSPPGTGTFADTQYF.

The chain combines TRBV4-1 with TRBJ2-7, with 9 positions matching TRBD1. Germline V CDR1 and CDR2: MGHRA, YSYEKL. Germline trimming cut 4 bases from V and 7 bases from J; bases unmatched to any gene: 11. The CDR3 contains 15 residues. The CDR3 protein is CASSRLTGQGGEQYF. CDR3 bases: TGCGCCAGCAGCCGCCTAACGGGACAGGGTGGTGAGCAGTACTTC.

The rearrangement uses TRBV5-5 and TRBJ2-2; tentative D call: TRBD2 (6 bases). With 0 bases removed from V and 2 bases from J, the gap between germline ends came to 14 bases. Looked up from germline, CDR1 is SGHKS and CDR2 is YYEKEE (reference sequence). This CDR3 region has 17 residues. The chain's CDR3 is CASSLAPVAGNTGELFF. The CDR3 DNA sequence: TGTGCCAGCAGCTTGGCCCCCGTCGCGGGAAACACCGGGGAGCTGTTTTTT. The whole variable domain, remainder taken from reference TRBV5-5 and TRBJ2-2, is DAGVTQSPTHLIKTRGQQVTLRCSPISGHKSVSWYQQVLGQGPQFIFQYYEKEERGRGNFPDRFSARQFPNYSSELNVNALLLGDSALYLCASSLAPVAGNTGELFFGEGSRLTVL.

Of note for this clone: The same CDR3 can be traced to other DNA sequences in this sample. The J gene is TRBJ1-6, the V gene TRBV6-5; 7 bases align to TRBD1. The CDR3 consists of 14 residues. The V gene's germline CDR1 is MNHEY and CDR2 SVGAGI. V lost 5 bases, J lost 13 bases, and 11 bases stayed unmatched. The DNA for the CDR3 is TGTGCCAGCAGTGAGGGGGCGCGAATTTCCCCCCTCCACTTT. It codes for CASSEGARISPLHF.

The chain recombines TRBV9 with TRBJ2-5; unclear D gene. The CDR3 extends over 13 amino acids. Germline values: CDR1 SGDLS, CDR2 YYNGEE. V lost 4 bases and J 1 base, leaving 8 bases between the germline ends. The CDR3 region has the DNA TGTGCCAGCAGCTCAGGCCCCCAAGAGACCCAGTACTTC. Translation: CASSSGPQETQYF. The whole variable domain, remainder taken from reference TRBV9 and TRBJ2-5, is DSGVTQTPKHLITATGQRVTLRCSPRSGDLSVYWYQQSLDQGLQFLIQYYNGEERAKGNILERFSAQQFPDLHSELNLSSLELGDSALYFCASSSGPQETQYFGPGTRLLVL.

This clone came up a few times. The CDR3 loop reads CASSTGTGPEAFF. For the CDR3, the DNA is TGCGCCAGCAGCACCGGGACAGGCCCTGAAGCTTTCTTT. The V gene is TRBV5-1, the J gene TRBJ1-1, with 8 bases fitting TRBD1. The CDR3 is 13 residues long. V trimming: 4 bases; J trimming: 6 bases; junction bases outside the gene matches: 5. CDR1 SGHRS and CDR2 YFSETQ come from the germline V gene.

The chain combines TRBV18 with TRBJ1-2; 8 nucleotides agree with TRBD1. Germline-derived CDR1 and CDR2 are KGHSH and LQKENI. V dropped 3 bases and J dropped 2; count of bases not matched to a gene: 2. The CDR3 sequence is 14 residues long. CDR3 amino acids: CASSPDRANYGYTF. CDR3 nucleotide sequence: TGTGCCAGCTCACCGGACAGGGCCAACTATGGCTACACCTTC. Full variable domain (missing parts from reference TRBV18 and TRBJ1-2): NAGVMQNPRHLVRRRGQEARLRCSPMKGHSHVYWYRQLPEEGLKFMVYLQKENIIDESGMPKERFSAEFPKEGPSILRIQQVVRGDSAAYFCASSPDRANYGYTFGSGTRLTVV.

V is TRBV25-1 and J is TRBJ1-4; D remains ambiguous. Germline assignment: CDR1 MGHDK and CDR2 SYGVNS. The CDR3 extends over 16 amino acids. The V end was cut by 1 base, the J end by 10 bases, with 19 bases between. The CDR3 DNA reads TGTGCCAGCAGTGAATTCAGCGGCAGGAGTCCCGGAAAACTGTTTTTT. Encoded protein: CASSEFSGRSPGKLFF.

This rearrangement joins TRBV7-2 to TRBJ2-1; the match to TRBD2 covers 8 bases. After removal of 3 bases from V and 6 bases from J, the junction contained 7 bases not matched to a gene. Germline assignment: CDR1 SGHTA and CDR2 FQGNSA. The CDR3 spans 15 residues. The CDR3 sequence: CASSFGLARSNEQFF. The CDR3 DNA sequence: TGTGCCAGCAGCTTTGGACTAGCCCGATCCAATGAGCAGTTCTTC. The complete variable domain, with remaining parts taken from reference TRBV7-2 and TRBJ2-1, reads GAGVSQSPSNKVTEKGKDVELRCDPISGHTALYWYRQSLGQGLEFLIYFQGNSAPDKSGLPSDRFSAERTGGSVSTLTIQRTQQEDSAVYLCASSFGLARSNEQFFGPGTRLTVL.

This clone came up once. The germline gene is not matched at one end of the junction; a read error may be the cause. The chain's CDR3 is CAGSERSWTGIFEQYF. The CDR3 DNA reads as TGTGCCGGCAGTGAAAGGAGCTGGACAGGGATATTCGAGCAGTACTTC. This sequence joins TRBV25-1 and TRBJ2-7; 8 bases match TRBD1. The germline CDR1 and CDR2 sequences are MGHDK and SYGVNS. The CDR3 loop spans 16 amino acids.

The chain joins TRBV6-6 to TRBJ1-2; TRBD1 aligns across 7 bases. CDR3 length: 13 residues. After removal of 5 bases from V and 5 bases from J, the junction contained 5 bases not matched to a gene. The germline V gene has CDR1 MNHNY and CDR2 SVGAGI (reference sequence). The CDR3 loop is CASSDDREYGYTF. The CDR3 coding sequence is TGTGCCAGCAGTGATGACAGGGAGTATGGCTACACCTTC.

This sequence joins TRBV19 and TRBJ2-7, with TRBD2 matching over 8 bases. After removal of 4 bases from V and 6 bases from J, the junction contained 8 bases not matched to a gene. Germline V gives CDR1 LNHDA, CDR2 SQIVND (reference sequence). This CDR3 comprises 14 residues. The CDR3: CASSTSGSAREQYF. In DNA form, the CDR3 reads TGTGCCAGTAGTACCAGCGGGAGCGCTCGCGAGCAGTACTTC.

The chain couples TRBV7-6 to TRBJ2-2, with TRBD2 matching over 13 bases. The germline V gene has CDR1 SGHVS and CDR2 FNYEAQ. CDR3 length: 15 residues. The J segment lost 6 bases and the V segment lost 5 bases, leaving 3 bases of the junction unmatched. The CDR3, as DNA: TGTGCCAGCAGCGGGACTAGCGGGATTGCCGGGGAGCTGTTTTTT. The encoded protein is CASSGTSGIAGELFF.

The rearrangement uses TRBV27 and TRBJ2-4, with 8 bases aligning to TRBD1. CDR3 length: 17 residues. V lost 0 bases to trimming and J lost 0 bases; unmatched junction nucleotides: 4. The V gene's germline CDR1 is MNHEY and CDR2 SMNVEV (reference sequence). The CDR3 bases are TGTGCCAGCAGTTTATCGTGGGACAGGTTAGCCAAAAACATTCAGTACTTC. It yields the protein CASSLSWDRLAKNIQYF.

This sequence joins TRBV19 and TRBJ1-2; TRBD1 matches at 7 bases. CDR1 and CDR2 (germline): LNHDA, SQIVND (reference sequence). The V and J ends lost 6 bases and 6 bases, in that order; junction bases with no gene match: 10. This CDR3 spans 14 amino acids. The CDR3, as DNA: TGTGCCAGTAGACGGGACAGACCAAGGGATGGCTACACCTTC. This translates into CASRRDRPRDGYTF.

The gene calls are TRBV7-9 and TRBJ1-1; D unclear. Germline CDR1 SEHNR, CDR2 FQNEAQ (reference sequence). CDR3 length: 14 amino acids. V was shortened by 8 bases and J by 7 bases, with 20 bases between the two germline ends. The CDR3 reads CASSTQRLPSEAFF. CDR3 DNA sequence: TGTGCCAGCTCGACACAACGATTACCGAGTGAAGCTTTCTTT. Looking up the rest from reference TRBV7-9 and TRBJ1-1 gives the full variable domain: DTGVSQNPRHKITKRGQNVTFRCDPISEHNRLYWYRQTLGQGPEFLTYFQNEAQLEKSRLLSDRFSAERPKGSFSTLEIQRTEQGDSAMYLCASSTQRLPSEAFFGQGTRLTVV.

This sequence joins TRBV6-6 and TRBJ1-3; a possible D gene is TRBD1 (5 bases). V lost 5 bases and J lost 7, with 12 bases in between. Germline V gene lookup returns CDR1 MNHNY and CDR2 SVGAGI (reference sequence). The length of the CDR3 is 13 residues. CDR3 sequence (DNA): TGTGCCAGCAGTCCGAGGAGGGGCAACACCATATATTTT. Its translation: CASSPRRGNTIYF.

The chain links TRBV27 to TRBJ1-1, with D tentatively TRBD1 (5 bases). CDR3 length: 16 amino acids. CDR1 is MNHEY, CDR2 SMNVEV, per germline (reference sequence). The ends were cut back, 6 bases at V and 7 bases at J, with 24 bases in the middle. The CDR3 protein is CASRSPTGGGGFEAFF. The CDR3 coding sequence is TGTGCCAGCAGGAGCCCTACGGGGGGTGGAGGCTTTGAAGCTTTCTTT.

The V gene is TRBV29-1, the J gene TRBJ1-4, with TRBD1 matching over 10 bases. The CDR3 contains 14 residues. Germline V CDR1 and CDR2: SQVTM, ANQGSEA. V lost 4 bases and J lost 8; bases outside the gene matches: 7. CDR3: CSVGTGGYFEKLFF. As DNA, the CDR3 is TGCAGCGTTGGGACAGGGGGGTACTTCGAAAAACTGTTTTTT.

Written as DNA, the CDR3 is TGTGCCAGCAGCTTAGTAACAGGAGCCCAGCATTTT. It codes for CASSLVTGAQHF. This chain uses TRBV7-2 with TRBJ1-5, with D possibly TRBD1 on 5 matching bases. The CDR3 covers 12 residues. V was trimmed by 1 base and J by 11 bases, leaving 9 bases between them. CDR1 and CDR2 (germline): SGHTA, FQGNSA.

J is TRBJ2-7 and V is TRBV5-4; 10 positions match TRBD2. The length of the CDR3 is 17 residues. Germline V lookup: CDR1 SGHNT, CDR2 YYREEE (reference sequence). With V trimmed by 2 bases and J by 2 bases, 10 bases remained unmatched. CDR3 sequence reads: CASSLDLAGDRAYEQYF. The CDR3 DNA follows: TGTGCCAGCAGCTTAGACCTAGCGGGAGATCGGGCCTACGAGCAGTACTTC.

The chain has TRBV19 and TRBJ2-5; D not resolved. This CDR3 has 14 residues. V lost 3 bases, J lost 2 bases, and 10 bases lay in between. Germline CDR1 and CDR2: LNHDA and SQIVND (reference sequence). The CDR3 sequence: CASSMGQTQETQYF. CDR3 DNA sequence: TGTGCCAGTAGTATGGGCCAGACGCAAGAGACCCAGTACTTC.